Listed here are 10 T cell receptor beta chains from one sample, sequenced in a study of radiation and T cells in renal cell carcinoma. Assay: immunoSEQ multiplex PCR; the TCRdb copy retains only in-frame clones and omits some. The table has roughly 170,000 clones, 88% seen once. Time point of the sample: blood 4 weeks post-SBRT, at nephrectomy. The treatment was: 15 Gy SBRT to primary tumor, nephrectomy 4 weeks later. This specimen consisted of blood, obtained from a patient whose treatment included radiotherapy and nephrectomy. The source is a woman aged 45-65 years with renal cell carcinoma.

The rearrangement links TRBV2 to TRBJ1-4; D is unresolved. The CDR3 covers 15 residues. CDR1 and CDR2 from the germline V gene are SNHLY and FYNNEI. V lost 2 bases, J lost 6 bases, and 13 bases lay in between. CDR3 loop: CASSESREKDEKLFF. The CDR3 DNA follows: TGTGCCAGCAGTGAATCTCGGGAGAAAGATGAAAAACTGTTTTTT.

This chain connects TRBV18 to TRBJ2-3, with a possible D match to TRBD2 (6 bases). This CDR3 spans 15 amino acids. The germline gives CDR1 KGHSH, CDR2 LQKENI. Trimming removed 3 bases at V and 0 bases at J, with 10 bases between. CDR3 in DNA: TGTGCCAGCTCACCCTCGGCGGGGAGCACAGATACGCAGTATTTT. This gives the protein CASSPSAGSTDTQYF.

This clone was seen a single time. The V call is TRBV5-1, the J call TRBJ1-2, with D hard to call. Trimming cost V 7 bases and J 2 bases, with 15 bases left between them. This CDR3 contains 14 residues. Germline lookup yields CDR1 SGHRS and CDR2 YFSETQ. The CDR3 is CASRSEESNYGYTF. The CDR3 DNA reads as TGCGCCAGCCGCTCGGAGGAGAGCAACTATGGCTACACCTTC.

V gene TRBV6-1 combines with J gene TRBJ2-5; possible D gene TRBD2, 6 bases. Germline V gives CDR1 MNHNS, CDR2 SASEGT. The V gene lost 5 bases and the J gene lost 5 bases, with 18 bases spanning the gap. The CDR3 spans 15 residues. The CDR3 loop is CASSPSWGVDETQYF. The DNA of the CDR3 is TGTGCCAGCAGTCCTTCGTGGGGGGTAGATGAGACCCAGTACTTC.

The chain has TRBV5-4 and TRBJ2-1; 8 bases fit TRBD1. Germline lookup yields CDR1 SGHNT and CDR2 YYREEE (reference sequence). V shed 2 bases, J shed 8 bases, and the junction held 9 bases outside the gene matches. This CDR3 is built from 15 residues. CDR3 region: CASSFWQGAFDEQFF. CDR3 in DNA: TGTGCCAGCAGCTTTTGGCAGGGGGCGTTCGATGAGCAGTTCTTC.

The V and J genes are TRBV10-3 and TRBJ2-7, with 8 bases matching TRBD2. V was clipped by 0 bases and J by 5 bases; unmatched bases: 12. The CDR3 totals 17 residues. From germline, CDR1 is ENHRY and CDR2 SYGVKD. The CDR3 here is CAISESQLAAGRNEQYF. The CDR3 region has the DNA TGTGCCATCAGTGAGTCCCAACTAGCGGCCGGGAGGAACGAGCAGTACTTC.

The rearrangement links TRBV6-1 to TRBJ1-6; no reliable D call. There are 13 residues in the CDR3. CDR1 is MNHNS and CDR2 is SASEGT in the germline V gene. V was shortened by 4 bases and J by 5 bases, with 6 bases between the two germline ends. DNA for the CDR3: TGTGCCAGCAGTGTGACCGATAATTCACCCCTCCACTTT. As protein: CASSVTDNSPLHF.

The chain employs TRBV11-1 and TRBJ1-5, with unresolved D. V lost 1 base and J 2 bases, leaving 15 bases between the germline ends. From germline, CDR1 is SGHAT and CDR2 FQDESV (reference sequence). The CDR3 sequence is 17 residues long. Here the CDR3 DNA reads TGTGCCAGCAGCTTAGGGTGTAAGCACACCCGCAATCAGCCCCAGCATTTT. This sequence encodes CASSLGCKHTRNQPQHF. The full variable domain, its missing parts supplied by reference TRBV11-1 and TRBJ1-5, is EAEVAQSPRYKITEKSQAVAFWCDPISGHATLYWYRQILGQGPELLVQFQDESVVDDSQLPKDRFSAERLKGVDSTLKIQPAELGDSAMYLCASSLGCKHTRNQPQHFGDGTRLSIL.

This chain uses TRBV7-9 with TRBJ2-2, with D perhaps being TRBD1 or TRBD2 (6 bases each). This CDR3 is 15 amino acids long. Looked up from germline, CDR1 is SEHNR and CDR2 is FQNEAQ (reference sequence). Trimming shortened V by 3 bases and J by 4 bases, and 12 bases separated the two germline ends. The CDR3 region is CASSFRGVPTGELFF. For the CDR3, the DNA is TGTGCCAGCAGCTTTAGGGGGGTGCCCACCGGGGAGCTGTTTTTT.

The chain couples TRBV19 to TRBJ2-3; 10 nucleotides line up with TRBD1. The CDR3 is 15 amino acids. Germline CDR1 LNHDA, CDR2 SQIVND (reference sequence). The V gene end was trimmed by 4 bases and the J gene end by 5 bases; junction bases not matched to a gene: 6. CDR3 loop: CASSTGTGEEDTQYF. The CDR3 bases are TGTGCCAGTAGTACCGGGACAGGGGAAGAAGATACGCAGTATTTT.